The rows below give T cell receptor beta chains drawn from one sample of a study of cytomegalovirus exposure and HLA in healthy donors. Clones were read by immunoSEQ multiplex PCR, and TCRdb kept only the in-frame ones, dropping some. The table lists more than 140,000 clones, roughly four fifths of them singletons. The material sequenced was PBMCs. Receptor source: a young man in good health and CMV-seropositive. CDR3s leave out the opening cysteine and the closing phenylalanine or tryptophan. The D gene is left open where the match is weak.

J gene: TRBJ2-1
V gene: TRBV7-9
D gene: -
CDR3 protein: ASSYSLLSSYNEQF

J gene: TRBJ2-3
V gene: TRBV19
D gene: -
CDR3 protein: ATRESSESDTQY

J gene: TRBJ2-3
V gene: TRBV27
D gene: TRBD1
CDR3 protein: ASSSPPGQGGTDTQY

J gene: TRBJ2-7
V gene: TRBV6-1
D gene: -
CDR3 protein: ASSGEGGTGYEQY

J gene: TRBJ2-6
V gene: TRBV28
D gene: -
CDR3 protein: ASGQISSGSGANVLT

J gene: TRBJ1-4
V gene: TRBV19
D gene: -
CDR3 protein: ASSIGTPGVGEKLF

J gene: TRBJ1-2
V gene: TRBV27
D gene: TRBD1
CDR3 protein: ASSLRQGNGYT

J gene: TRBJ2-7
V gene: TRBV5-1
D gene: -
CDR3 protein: ASSLGPRGGQDEQY

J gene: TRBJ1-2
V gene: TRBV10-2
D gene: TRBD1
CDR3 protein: ASSAGKGGSAGYT

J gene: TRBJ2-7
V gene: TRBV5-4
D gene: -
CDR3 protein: ASSHGGGGDYEQY

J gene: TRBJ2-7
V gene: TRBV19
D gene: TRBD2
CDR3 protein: ASRGPLAGHYEQY

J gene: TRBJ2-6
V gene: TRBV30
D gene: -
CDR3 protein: AWSGRQGLPFSGANVLT

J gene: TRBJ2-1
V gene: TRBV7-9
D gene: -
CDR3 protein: ASSSGLKLGEQF

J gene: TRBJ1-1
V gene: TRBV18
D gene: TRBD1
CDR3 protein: ASSPQGVSEAF

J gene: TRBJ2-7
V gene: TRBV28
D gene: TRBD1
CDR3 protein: ASSTPGQGREQY

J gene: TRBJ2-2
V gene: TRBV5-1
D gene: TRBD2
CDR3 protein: ASSFIRPGLVVKGAGELF

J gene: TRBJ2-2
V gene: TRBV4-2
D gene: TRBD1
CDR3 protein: ASSPRTGGRTGELF

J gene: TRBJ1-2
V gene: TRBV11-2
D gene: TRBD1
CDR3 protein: ASSGSDRALYGYT

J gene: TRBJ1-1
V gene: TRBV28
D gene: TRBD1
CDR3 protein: ASARQGGTEAF

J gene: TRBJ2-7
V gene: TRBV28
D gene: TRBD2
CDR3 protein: ASSSPSLAGGGKY

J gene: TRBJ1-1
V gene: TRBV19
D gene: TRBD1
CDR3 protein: ASSTQGVNTEAF

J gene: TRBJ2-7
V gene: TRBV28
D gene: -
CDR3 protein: ASKQSYEQY

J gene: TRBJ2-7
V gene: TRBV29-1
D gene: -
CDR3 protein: SALTGGEGLYEQY

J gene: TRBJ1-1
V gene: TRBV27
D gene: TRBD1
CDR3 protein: ASRSQGASEAF

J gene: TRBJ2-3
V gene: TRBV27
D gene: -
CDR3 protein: ASSTQDTQY

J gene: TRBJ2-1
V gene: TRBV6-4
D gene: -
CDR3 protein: ASSDMPGGPSEQF

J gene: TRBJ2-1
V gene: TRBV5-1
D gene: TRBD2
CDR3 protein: ASSRLANSYNEQF

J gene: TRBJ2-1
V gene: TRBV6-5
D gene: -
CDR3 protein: ASTKVGESYNEQF

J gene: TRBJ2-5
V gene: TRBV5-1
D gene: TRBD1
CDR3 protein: ASSVGTGSGETQY

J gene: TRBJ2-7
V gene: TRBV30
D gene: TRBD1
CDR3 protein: AWRSGGGTYEQY

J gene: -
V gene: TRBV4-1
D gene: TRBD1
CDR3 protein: ASSQGTGGGEQY

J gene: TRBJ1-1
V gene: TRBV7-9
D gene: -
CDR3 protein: ASSFPGADTEAF

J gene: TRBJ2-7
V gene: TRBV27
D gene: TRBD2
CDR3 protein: ASRSSGSGEQY

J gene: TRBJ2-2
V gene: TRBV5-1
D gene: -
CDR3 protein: ASSLGGTGELF

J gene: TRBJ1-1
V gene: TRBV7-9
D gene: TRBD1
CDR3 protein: ASSPKDRAWDTEAF

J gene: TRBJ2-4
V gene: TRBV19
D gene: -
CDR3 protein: ASSISGWRENIQY

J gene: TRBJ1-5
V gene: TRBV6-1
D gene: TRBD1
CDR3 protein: ASSSTGVSNQPQH

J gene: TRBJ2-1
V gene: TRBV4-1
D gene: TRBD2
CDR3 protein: ASSQVGLAGGPGNEQF

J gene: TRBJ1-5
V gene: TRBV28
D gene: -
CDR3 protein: ASRLGLLGNQPQH

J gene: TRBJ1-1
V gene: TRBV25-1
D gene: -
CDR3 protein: ASSREEDTEAF

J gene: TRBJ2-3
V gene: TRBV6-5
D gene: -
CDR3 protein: ASSYTYTDTQY

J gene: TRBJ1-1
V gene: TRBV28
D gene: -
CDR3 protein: ASNSPGQNTEAF

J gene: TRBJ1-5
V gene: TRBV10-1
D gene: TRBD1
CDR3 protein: ASPSLWTGGDQPQH

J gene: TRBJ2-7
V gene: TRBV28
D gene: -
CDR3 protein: ASSLRGMYEQY

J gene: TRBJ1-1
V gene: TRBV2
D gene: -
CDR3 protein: AGVNRGGTEAF

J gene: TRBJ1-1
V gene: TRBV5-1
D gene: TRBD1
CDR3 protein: ASSLGQKNTEAF

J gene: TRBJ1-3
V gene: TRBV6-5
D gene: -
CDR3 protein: ASSYQGPGNTIY

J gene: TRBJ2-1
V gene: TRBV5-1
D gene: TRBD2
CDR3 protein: ASSPTSGSYNEQF

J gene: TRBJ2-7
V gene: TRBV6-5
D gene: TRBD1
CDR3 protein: ASSLTGAVYEQY

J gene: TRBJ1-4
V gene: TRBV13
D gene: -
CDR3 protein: ASSLRGRGATNEKLF

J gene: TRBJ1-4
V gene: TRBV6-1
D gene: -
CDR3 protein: ATREEPNEKLF

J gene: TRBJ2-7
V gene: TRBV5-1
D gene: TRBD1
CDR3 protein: ASSLDRTGVYEQY

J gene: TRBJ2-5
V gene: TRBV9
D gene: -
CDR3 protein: ASSVAPDQETQY

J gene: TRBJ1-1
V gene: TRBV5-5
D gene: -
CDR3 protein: ASSFTGTEAF

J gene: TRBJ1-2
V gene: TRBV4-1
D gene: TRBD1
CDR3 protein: ASSQQGGGYGYT

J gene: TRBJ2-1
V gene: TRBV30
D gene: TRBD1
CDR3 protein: ALGQCWRF

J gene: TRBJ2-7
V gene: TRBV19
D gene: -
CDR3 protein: ASSGRIPYEQY

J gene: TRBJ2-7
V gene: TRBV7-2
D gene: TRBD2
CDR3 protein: ASRLALVYEQY

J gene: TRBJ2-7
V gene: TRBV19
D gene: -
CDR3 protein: ASSITNVADEQY

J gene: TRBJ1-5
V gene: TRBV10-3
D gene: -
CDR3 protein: AISESGGGRGVPQH